This TCR beta chain originates from a study of cytomegalovirus exposure and HLA in healthy donors. The overall study: Unique TCRs from HLA-typed donors, 65 million to 85 million of them, were held in an early data release.

This clone was observed a handful of times. Use of 60 Vbeta and 13 Jbeta primers characterized the PCR. Some clones are missing from TCRdb's copy, which holds only in-frame ones; the method was immunoSEQ multiplex PCR. The sample holds 90,000 to 150,000 clones, 50% to 65% seen once. Germline CDR1 SGHRS, CDR2 YFSETQ. The CDR3 covers 13 residues. V was trimmed by 3 bases and J by 1 base, leaving 7 bases between them. The receptor was derived from a man between 35 and 55 years old in good health and CMV-seropositive. Sequenced: PBMCs. The rearrangement uses TRBV5-1 and TRBJ1-1; no reliable D call. The CDR3 loop is CASSWAGNTEAFF. The CDR3 DNA reads TGCGCCAGCAGCTGGGCAGGGAACACTGAAGCTTTCTTT.